The entry that follows covers one T cell receptor (beta chain) sequence. Its antigen is not identified. The data stem from a study of neoadjuvant anti-PD-1 for oral cavity cancer. The method was immunoSEQ multiplex PCR; TCRdb's version includes in-frame clones alone and lacks a portion of them. The data contain about 72,000 clones, about 83% of them singletons. Stage II-IVA oral cavity squamous cell carcinoma was new and untreated by systemic or radiation therapy. The patients had HPV-negative, locally advanced oral cavity squamous cell carcinoma. Analysis of PBMCs was direct, with no culture step. Study-wide points: Treg/Th17 ratio rose with pretreatment blood and fell with post-treatment tumor TCRbeta clonality.

The sequence derives from a person between 40 and 80 years old with oral cavity squamous cell carcinoma. The source was PBMCs, collected before nivolumab (anti-PD-1) treatment.

CDR3 in DNA: TGTGCCTGGAGTGGGGGTGAGCCGGGGGGCTTAAAGACCTACGAGCAGTACTTC. It is translated as CAWSGGEPGGLKTYEQYF. The gene calls are TRBV30 and TRBJ2-7, with D tentatively TRBD2 (7 bases). This CDR3 is built from 18 residues. Germline CDR1 GTSNPN, CDR2 SVGIG (reference sequence). V was trimmed by 1 base and J by 2 bases, leaving 24 bases between them.